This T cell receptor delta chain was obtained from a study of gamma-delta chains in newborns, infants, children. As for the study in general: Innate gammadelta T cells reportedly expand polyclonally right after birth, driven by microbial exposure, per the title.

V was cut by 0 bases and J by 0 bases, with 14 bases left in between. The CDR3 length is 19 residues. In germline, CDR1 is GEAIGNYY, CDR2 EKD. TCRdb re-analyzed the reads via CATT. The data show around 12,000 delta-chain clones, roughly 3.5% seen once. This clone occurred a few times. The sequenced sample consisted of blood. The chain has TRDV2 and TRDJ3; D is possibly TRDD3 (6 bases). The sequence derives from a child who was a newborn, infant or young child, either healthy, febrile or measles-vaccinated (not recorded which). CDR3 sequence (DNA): TGTGCCTGTGACACCGTTTCTGGGGAGAGCTCCTGGGACACCCGACAGATGTTTTTC. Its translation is CACDTVSGESSWDTRQMFF.